This is a list of T cell receptor beta chains from one sample in a study of blood T cell repertoires in COVID-19. TCRdb keeps only in-frame clones here, not all; method: immunoSEQ multiplex PCR. The repertoire holds approximately 100,000 clones, 80% to 90% seen once, with just under 25% in the top ten. Sequencing used peripheral blood. These receptors all come from a man in his 60s with acute or convalescent COVID-19. CDR3s include the opening cysteine and the closing phenylalanine or tryptophan. D genes are given only for firm matches. Size values are once, few and many counts, or a class for expanded clones, and some rows have none.

V	size	J	D	CDR3	DNA
TRBV6-6	.	TRBJ2-5	.	CASSFARDSQETQYF	TGTGCCAGCAGTTTCGCCCGGGACTCCCAAGAGACCCAGTACTTC
TRBV2	.	TRBJ2-1	TRBD2	CASSRRGGPDEQFF	TGTGCCAGCAGTCGGCGGGGGGGCCCCGATGAGCAGTTCTTC
TRBV5-1	few	TRBJ1-2	.	CASSLEPGNRYGYTF	TGCGCCAGCAGCCTGGAACCAGGGAATCGCTATGGCTACACCTTC
TRBV21-1	.	TRBJ1-5	.	CASRHRPEEPQHF	TGTGCCAGCAGACACCGACCCGAGGAGCCCCAGCATTTT
TRBV7-9	.	TRBJ1-3	TRBD1	CASSLETGRSGNTIYF	TGTGCCAGCAGCTTAGAGACAGGGCGCTCTGGAAACACCATATATTTT
TRBV24-1	.	TRBJ2-1	TRBD2	CATSDLIAGEYNEQFF	TGTGCCACCAGTGATTTGATAGCGGGGGAATACAATGAGCAGTTCTTC
TRBV5-5	.	TRBJ2-3	.	CASRPGTHPMDTQYF	TGTGCCAGCAGGCCCGGGACACACCCGATGGATACGCAGTATTTT
TRBV15	.	TRBJ2-7	.	CATSRDRIREQYF	TGTGCCACCAGCAGAGATCGAATCCGGGAGCAGTACTTC
TRBV21-1	.	TRBJ1-2	.	CASSKKCKGMANYGYTF	TGTGCCAGCAGCAAAAAGTGTAAGGGGATGGCTAACTATGGCTACACCTTC
TRBV27	.	TRBJ2-6	TRBD1	CASSTDRVSPGANVLTF	TGTGCCAGCAGTACCGACAGGGTCTCACCTGGGGCCAACGTCCTGACTTTC
TRBV5-1	.	TRBJ2-5	TRBD2	CASSLLTSGGKETQYF	TGCGCCAGCAGCTTGCTTACTAGCGGGGGGAAAGAGACCCAGTACTTC
TRBV5-5	.	TRBJ1-1	TRBD1	CASSSRQGAVGEAFF	TGTGCCAGCAGCTCCCGACAGGGGGCTGTAGGTGAAGCTTTCTTT
TRBV18	.	TRBJ1-3	TRBD1	CASSPTPGQSSGNTIYF	TGTGCCAGCTCACCAACCCCGGGACAGAGCTCTGGAAACACCATATATTTT
TRBV15	.	TRBJ2-1	.	CATSRGEQSYNEQFF	TGTGCCACCAGCAGAGGCGAACAGTCCTACAATGAGCAGTTCTTC
TRBV2	once	TRBJ1-4	TRBD1	CASTSQGGRKEKLFF	TGTGCCAGCACCTCACAGGGGGGAAGGAAGGAAAAACTGTTTTTT
TRBV27	.	TRBJ1-6	TRBD1	CASSTWTGINNSPLHF	TGTGCCAGCAGTACATGGACAGGGATAAATAATTCACCCCTCCACTTT
TRBV5-4	.	TRBJ2-6	.	CASSFPQGIPPPSGANVLTF	TGTGCCAGCAGCTTTCCCCAGGGGATACCCCCGCCTTCTGGGGCCAACGTCCTGACTTTC
TRBV9	.	TRBJ2-7	.	CASSLYRDVQTYEQYF	TGTGCCAGCAGCTTGTACAGGGACGTGCAAACCTACGAGCAGTACTTC
TRBV7-9	few	TRBJ1-4	.	CASNKGGNEKLFF	TGTGCCAGCAACAAAGGAGGGAACGAAAAACTGTTTTTT
TRBV18	.	TRBJ1-3	TRBD1	CASSLTGQGESTIYF	TGTGCCAGCTCACTCACGGGACAGGGAGAATCCACCATATATTTT
TRBV5-1	.	TRBJ1-2	TRBD1	CASSLTGGNYGYTF	TGCGCCAGCAGCTTGACAGGGGGAAACTATGGCTACACCTTC
TRBV7-9	.	TRBJ2-7	TRBD1	CASSPRQGSVTEQYF	TGTGCCAGCAGCCCGCGACAGGGTTCTGTGACGGAGCAGTACTTC
TRBV6-6	few	TRBJ2-1	TRBD2	CASSLAGGPGNEQFF	TGTGCCAGCAGTTTAGCGGGGGGGCCGGGGAATGAGCAGTTCTTC
TRBV6-6	.	TRBJ1-2	TRBD1	CASSQRQGDYGYTF	TGTGCCAGCAGCCAAAGACAGGGGGACTATGGCTACACCTTC
TRBV6-6	.	TRBJ2-3	.	CASSLGTFFRTDTQYF	TGTGCCAGCAGCCTCGGGACATTTTTTCGCACAGATACGCAGTATTTT
TRBV24-1	.	TRBJ2-2	.	CATSPRGTGELFF	TGTGCCACCAGCCCCCGCGGCACCGGGGAGCTGTTTTTT
TRBV5-4	.	TRBJ2-2	TRBD2	CASSLGSGGLTTGELFF	TGTGCCAGCAGCTTGGGATCGGGGGGGCTGACCACCGGGGAGCTGTTTTTT
TRBV15	.	TRBJ2-6	TRBD1	CATSRDGTGYGANVLTF	TGTGCCACCAGCAGAGATGGGACAGGGTATGGGGCCAACGTCCTGACTTTC
TRBV7-3	.	TRBJ2-2	.	CASSLGQTDGELFF	TGTGCCAGCAGCCTGGGACAAACGGACGGGGAGCTGTTTTTT
TRBV9	.	TRBJ2-1	.	CASSVTVLDGQFF	TGTGCCAGCAGCGTTACAGTCCTCGACGGGCAGTTCTTC
TRBV2	.	TRBJ1-2	.	CASSESGFYGYTF	TGTGCCAGCAGTGAGTCAGGCTTCTATGGCTACACCTTC
TRBV2	.	TRBJ2-2	TRBD2	CASRRSGGANTGELFF	TGTGCCAGCAGGAGGAGCGGGGGGGCCAACACCGGGGAGCTGTTTTTT
TRBV4-1	.	TRBJ2-1	.	CASSRYGIRYNEQFF	TGCGCCAGCAGCCGATACGGGATCCGCTACAATGAGCAGTTCTTC
TRBV4-1	.	TRBJ2-5	TRBD2	CASSQVGAGGTQETQYF	TGCGCCAGCAGCCAAGTTGGGGCCGGGGGGACCCAAGAGACCCAGTACTTC
TRBV5-1	.	TRBJ1-5	TRBD1	CASSLTTGGNQPQHF	TGCGCCAGCAGCTTGACTACAGGGGGCAATCAGCCCCAGCATTTT
TRBV7-9	few	TRBJ2-3	TRBD2	CASSLTSGGTDTQYF	TGTGCCAGCAGCCTAACTAGCGGGGGCACAGATACGCAGTATTTT
TRBV28	.	TRBJ1-2	TRBD1	CASSLPGQGFYGYTF	TGTGCCAGCAGTTTACCGGGACAGGGGTTTTATGGCTACACCTTC
TRBV28	.	TRBJ2-4	.	CASIETRVLAKNIQYF	TGTGCCAGCATAGAGACTCGGGTGTTAGCCAAAAACATTCAGTACTTC
TRBV4-2	few	TRBJ1-2	.	CASSPPGSNYGYTF	TGTGCCAGCAGCCCCCCGGGTTCCAACTATGGCTACACCTTC
TRBV7-2	.	TRBJ2-5	.	CASSLAAGRETQYF	TGTGCCAGCAGCTTAGCTGCGGGGAGAGAGACCCAGTACTTC
TRBV12-3/TRBV12-4	.	TRBJ1-4	.	CASSTDTEKLFF	TGTGCCAGCAGTACGGACACTGAAAAACTGTTTTTT
TRBV28	.	TRBJ1-2	.	CASSFRLAGYTF	TGTGCCAGCAGCTTCCGTCTCGCGGGCTACACCTTC
TRBV5-1	few	TRBJ2-3	TRBD2	CASSPTSGGITDTQYF	TGCGCCAGCAGCCCTACTAGCGGGGGGATCACAGATACGCAGTATTTT
TRBV5-1	.	TRBJ1-1	.	CASSLLFQENTEAFF	TGCGCCAGCAGCTTGTTGTTCCAGGAGAACACTGAAGCTTTCTTT
TRBV28	.	TRBJ1-4	TRBD1	CASRTGTANEKLFF	TGTGCCAGCAGAACTGGGACAGCTAATGAAAAACTGTTTTTT
TRBV28	.	TRBJ2-7	TRBD1	CASSFGLTGLTYEQYF	TGTGCCAGCAGTTTCGGCCTGACAGGGTTGACCTACGAGCAGTACTTC
TRBV19	.	TRBJ1-6	.	CASRTTSRGRYSPLHF	TGTGCCAGTAGAACGACCTCCAGGGGAAGGTATTCACCCCTCCACTTT
TRBV14	.	TRBJ2-5	.	CASSQGTIPQETQYF	TGTGCCAGCAGCCAAGGGACTATTCCCCAAGAGACCCAGTACTTC
TRBV2	.	TRBJ2-3	.	CASSTGQQGTDTQYF	TGTGCCAGCAGCACAGGGCAGCAGGGCACAGATACGCAGTATTTT